Below, one T cell receptor beta chain is given with its context. The antigen is undetermined. It may be a read error: a sequence one base away is much more abundant. The sample is drawn from a study of T cells in Graves' hyperthyroidism and ophthalmopathy. About the study: The blood sample was taken at first diagnosis, before treatment began.

Study-wide results and limits: Clonotypes that were expanded in thyroid above 0.001 mostly appeared in blood too. Ophthalmopathy, which appeared later, was predicted by the model a median 6.5 months before onset.

The cohort's ophthalmopathy patients, a group with duration under 3 months, had a Clinical Activity Score of at least 3 and a NOSPECS grade of at least 4. Amplification of TCR beta CDR3 regions was performed using RNA transcripts as template. Researchers ran a first-round RT-PCR on the TCR CDR3 using the HTBI primer set. TCRdb redid the calling of the multiplex PCR reads with MiXCR, one entry per CDR3 protein. The sample lists around 360,000 distinct CDR3 sequences, about 16% occurring once. CDR1 MDHEN and CDR2 SYDVKM come from the germline V gene. V dropped 7 bases and J dropped 3; count of bases not matched to a gene: 10. CDR3 size: 15 residues.

The sequence was collected from a woman aged 55-70 years with Graves' ophthalmopathy. The chain uses TRBV28 and TRBJ2-7; 9 nucleotides line up with TRBD1. Sequenced input: blood. CDR3 DNA sequence: TGTGCCAGCAATTCTGCGGACAGGGGTTTCTACGAGCAGTACTTC. Its translation: CASNSADRGFYEQYF.